The rows below give T cell receptor beta chains drawn from one sample of a study of cytomegalovirus exposure and HLA in healthy donors. Libraries were prepared by immunoSEQ multiplex PCR; TCRdb keeps only in-frame clonotypes and omits some of them. The data contain 78,000 or so clones, 65% to 85% of them singletons. The material sequenced was PBMCs. The receptors shown here come from a woman between 45 and 60 years old in good health and CMV-seronegative. The CDR3 runs from the conserved cysteine through the conserved F or W. A D gene is named only where the DNA matches it firmly.

cdr3_nt | cdr3_aa | d_call | j_call | v_call
TGTGCCAGCAGCCCCCCTAAGGGGGAGCAGTACTTC | CASSPPKGEQYF | . | TRBJ2-7 | TRBV27
TGTGCCAGCAGCGATCCGGGACATCACACAGATACGCAGTATTTT | CASSDPGHHTDTQYF | . | TRBJ2-3 | TRBV9
TGTGCCAGCGCACTACAGGGGAATTCTGGAAACACCATATATTTT | CASALQGNSGNTIYF | TRBD1 | TRBJ1-3 | TRBV28
TGTGCCAGCAGTCTGGGACAGGGGGCTGGTGGCTACACCTTC | CASSLGQGAGGYTF | TRBD1 | TRBJ1-2 | TRBV27
TGTGCCAGCAGTTACTCGAGGAGTAGGACCGGGGAGCTGTTTTTT | CASSYSRSRTGELFF | . | TRBJ2-2 | TRBV6-5
TGCAGCGTTGAAGGTAGATTAGAGCAGTTCTTC | CSVEGRLEQFF | . | TRBJ2-1 | TRBV29-1
TGCGCCAGCAGCGGTGGACAGGAAATGAACACTGAAGCTTTCTTT | CASSGGQEMNTEAFF | TRBD1 | TRBJ1-1 | TRBV5-1
TGTGCCAGCAGCTCACAGGAGAACACTGAAGCTTTCTTT | CASSSQENTEAFF | . | TRBJ1-1 | TRBV7-8
TGTGCCAGTAGTACCGGGACAGCAAGTAATCAGCCCCAGCATTTT | CASSTGTASNQPQHF | TRBD1 | TRBJ1-5 | TRBV19
TGTGCCAGCAGCCTCGGGACAGGGAACACTGAAGCTTTCTTT | CASSLGTGNTEAFF | TRBD1 | TRBJ1-1 | TRBV9
TGTGCCAGCAGTGATGAACTAGCGGCCGGCTACGAGCAGTACTTC | CASSDELAAGYEQYF | TRBD2 | TRBJ2-7 | TRBV2
TGTGCCAGCAGTCGGACTAGCGGGAAAGATACGCAGTATTTT | CASSRTSGKDTQYF | TRBD2 | TRBJ2-3 | TRBV28
TGTGCCAGCAGTCCGGCGACAGGCATCTCCTATAATTCACCCCTCCACTTT | CASSPATGISYNSPLHF | . | TRBJ1-6 | TRBV27
TGTGCCAGCAGCCAGGAACCGGGACAGGGTACTGAAGCTTTCTTT | CASSQEPGQGTEAFF | TRBD1 | TRBJ1-1 | TRBV2
TGTGCCAGCAGTTTAAGGCGGGGGCGCTTCAACACTGAAGCTTTCTTT | CASSLRRGRFNTEAFF | . | TRBJ1-1 | TRBV28